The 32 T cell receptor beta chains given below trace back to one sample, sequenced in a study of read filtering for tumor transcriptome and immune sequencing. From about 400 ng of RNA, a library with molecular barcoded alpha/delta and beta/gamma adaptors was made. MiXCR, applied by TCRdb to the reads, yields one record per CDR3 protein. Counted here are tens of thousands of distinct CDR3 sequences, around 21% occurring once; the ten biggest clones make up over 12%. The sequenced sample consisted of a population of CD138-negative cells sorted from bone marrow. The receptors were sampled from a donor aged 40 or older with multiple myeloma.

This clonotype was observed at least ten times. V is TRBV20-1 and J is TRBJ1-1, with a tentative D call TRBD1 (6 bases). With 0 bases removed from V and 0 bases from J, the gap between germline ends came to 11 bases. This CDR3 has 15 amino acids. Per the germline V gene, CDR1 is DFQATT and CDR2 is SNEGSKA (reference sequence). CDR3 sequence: CSARDRGRLNTEAFF. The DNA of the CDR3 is TGCAGTGCTAGAGATCGGGGGCGGTTGAACACTGAAGCTTTCTTT.

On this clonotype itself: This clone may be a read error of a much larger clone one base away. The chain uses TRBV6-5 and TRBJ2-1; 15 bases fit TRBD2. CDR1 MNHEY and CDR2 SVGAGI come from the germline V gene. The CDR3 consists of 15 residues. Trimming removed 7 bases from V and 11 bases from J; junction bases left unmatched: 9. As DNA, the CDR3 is TGTGCCAGCACCCTGGGGACTAGCGGGAGGACCCAGCAGTTCTTC. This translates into CASTLGTSGRTQQFF.

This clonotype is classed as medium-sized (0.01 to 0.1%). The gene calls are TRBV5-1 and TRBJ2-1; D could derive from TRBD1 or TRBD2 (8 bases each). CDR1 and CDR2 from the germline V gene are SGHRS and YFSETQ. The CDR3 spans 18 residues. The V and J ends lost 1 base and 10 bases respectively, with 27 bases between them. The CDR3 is CASSLRPGGDRPITEQFF. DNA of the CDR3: TGCGCCAGCAGCTTGAGGCCGGGGGGGGACAGGCCCATCACCGAGCAGTTCTTC.

The CDR3 DNA is TGCAGTGCTGGTGAAGGGAGGGGTCGCAATCAGCCCCAGCATTTT. Its protein product is CSAGEGRGRNQPQHF. The genes are TRBV20-1 and TRBJ1-5; D perhaps matches TRBD1 (5 bases). Between the trimmed V and J ends, which lost 5 bases and 2 bases, there was a span of 16 bases. The CDR3 runs 15 residues. Germline CDR1 and CDR2: DFQATT and SNEGSKA (reference sequence).

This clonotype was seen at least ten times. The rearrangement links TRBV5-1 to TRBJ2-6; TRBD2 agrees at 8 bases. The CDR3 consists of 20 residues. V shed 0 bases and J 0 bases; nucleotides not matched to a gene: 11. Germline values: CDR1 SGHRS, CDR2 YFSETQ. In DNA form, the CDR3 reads TGCGCCAGCAGCTTGGCCGCGGTGGTAGCGGGGTTCTCTGGGGCCAACGTCCTGACTTTC. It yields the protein CASSLAAVVAGFSGANVLTF.

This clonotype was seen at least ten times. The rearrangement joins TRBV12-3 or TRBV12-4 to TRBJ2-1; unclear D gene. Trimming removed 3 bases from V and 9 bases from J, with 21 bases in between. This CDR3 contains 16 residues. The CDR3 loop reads CASSLLLGAGTGEQFF. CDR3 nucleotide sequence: TGTGCCAGCAGTTTGTTATTGGGCGCCGGAACGGGTGAGCAGTTCTTC.

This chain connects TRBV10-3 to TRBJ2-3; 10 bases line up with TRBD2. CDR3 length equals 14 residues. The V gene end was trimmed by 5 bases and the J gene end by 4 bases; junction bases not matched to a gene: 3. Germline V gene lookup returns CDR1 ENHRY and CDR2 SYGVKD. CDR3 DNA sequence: TGTGCCATCAGTACCCTAGCGGGAGCAGATACGCAGTATTTT. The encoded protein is CAISTLAGADTQYF.

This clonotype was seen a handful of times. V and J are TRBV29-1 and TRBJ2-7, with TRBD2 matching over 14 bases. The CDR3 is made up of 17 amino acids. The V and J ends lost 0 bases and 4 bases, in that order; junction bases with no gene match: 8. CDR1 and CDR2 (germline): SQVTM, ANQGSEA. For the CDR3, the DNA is TGCAGCGTTGAAGAGTTGGGGACTAGCGGGGGAGAATACGAGCAGTACTTC. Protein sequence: CSVEELGTSGGEYEQYF.

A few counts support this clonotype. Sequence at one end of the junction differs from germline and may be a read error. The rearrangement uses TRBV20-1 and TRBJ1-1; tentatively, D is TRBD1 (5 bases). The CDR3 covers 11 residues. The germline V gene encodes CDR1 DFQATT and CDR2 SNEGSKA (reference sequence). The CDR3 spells CMGLLNTEAFF. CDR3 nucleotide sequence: TGTATGGGACTTCTGAACACTGAAGCTTTCTTT.

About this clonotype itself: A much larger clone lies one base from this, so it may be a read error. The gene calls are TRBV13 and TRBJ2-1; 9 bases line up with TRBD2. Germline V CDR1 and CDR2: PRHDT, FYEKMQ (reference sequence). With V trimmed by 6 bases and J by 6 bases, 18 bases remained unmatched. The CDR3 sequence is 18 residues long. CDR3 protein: CASRKTAVLAGSINEQFF. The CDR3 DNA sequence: TGTGCCAGCAGGAAAACGGCGGTGCTAGCGGGGTCGATCAATGAGCAGTTCTTC. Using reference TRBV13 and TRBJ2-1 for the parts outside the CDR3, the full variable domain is AAGVIQSPRHLIKEKRETATLKCYPIPRHDTVYWYQQGPGQDPQFLISFYEKMQSDKGSIPDRFSAQQFSDYHSELNMSSLELGDSALYFCASRKTAVLAGSINEQFFGPGTRLTVL.

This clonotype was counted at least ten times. CDR3 loop: CSVAGTGKSYNEQFF. As DNA, the CDR3 is TGCAGCGTCGCAGGGACTGGCAAATCCTACAATGAGCAGTTCTTC. The chain employs TRBV29-1 and TRBJ2-1; D may be TRBD2 (6 bases). Trimming stripped 6 bases from V and 1 base from J, with 16 bases between. CDR1 and CDR2 (germline): SQVTM, ANQGSEA. This CDR3 region has 15 residues.

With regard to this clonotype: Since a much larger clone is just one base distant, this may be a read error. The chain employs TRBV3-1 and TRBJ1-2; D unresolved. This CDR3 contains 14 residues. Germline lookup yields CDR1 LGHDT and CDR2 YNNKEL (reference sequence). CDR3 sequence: CASSQRSGEDGHTF. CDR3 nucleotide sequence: TGTGCCAGCAGCCAACGGTCAGGAGAGGATGGCCACACCTTC.

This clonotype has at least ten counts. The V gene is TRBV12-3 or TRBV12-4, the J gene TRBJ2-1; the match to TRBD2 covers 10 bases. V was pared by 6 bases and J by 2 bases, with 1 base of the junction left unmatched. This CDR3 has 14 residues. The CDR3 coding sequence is TGTGCCAGCAGACTAGCGGGAACCTACAATGAGCAGTTCTTC. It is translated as CASRLAGTYNEQFF.

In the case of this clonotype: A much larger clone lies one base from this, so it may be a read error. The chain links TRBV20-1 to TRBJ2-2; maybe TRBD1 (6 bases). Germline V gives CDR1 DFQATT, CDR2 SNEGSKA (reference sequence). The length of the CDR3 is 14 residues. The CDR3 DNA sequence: TGCAGTGCTAGACAGGGGCTTTCGGCCGGGGAGCCGTTTTTT. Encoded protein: CSARQGLSAGEPFF.

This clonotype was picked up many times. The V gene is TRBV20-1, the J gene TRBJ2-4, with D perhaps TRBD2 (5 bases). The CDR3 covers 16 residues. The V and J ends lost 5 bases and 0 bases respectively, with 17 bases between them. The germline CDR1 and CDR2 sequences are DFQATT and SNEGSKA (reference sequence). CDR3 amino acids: CSAFPTGVLAKNIQYF. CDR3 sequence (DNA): TGCAGTGCTTTCCCAACCGGGGTACTAGCCAAAAACATTCAGTACTTC.

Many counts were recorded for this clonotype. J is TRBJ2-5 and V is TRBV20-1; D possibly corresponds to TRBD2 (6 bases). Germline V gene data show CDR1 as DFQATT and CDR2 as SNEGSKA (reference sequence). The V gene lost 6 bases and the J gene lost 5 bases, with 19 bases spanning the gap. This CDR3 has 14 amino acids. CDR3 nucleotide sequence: TGCAGTGCGTCGAACTCGGGAGCCTCTGAGACCCAGTACTTC. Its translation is CSASNSGASETQYF.

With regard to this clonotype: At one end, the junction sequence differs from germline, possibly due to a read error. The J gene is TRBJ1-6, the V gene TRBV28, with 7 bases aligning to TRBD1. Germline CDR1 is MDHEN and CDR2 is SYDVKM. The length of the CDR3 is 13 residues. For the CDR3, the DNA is TGTGCCAGCAGCCGGGACAGAAATTCACCCTTCCACTTT. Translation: CASSRDRNSPFHF.

CDR3 residues: CASSPGRFNSNQPQHF. CDR3 DNA sequence: TGTGCCAGCAGTCCCGGCCGCTTTAATAGCAATCAGCCCCAGCATTTT. The genes are TRBV27 and TRBJ1-5, with D unresolved. V gave up 5 bases and J gave up 0 bases, with 14 bases separating them. Germline-derived CDR1 and CDR2 are MNHEY and SMNVEV (reference sequence). The length of the CDR3 is 16 residues.

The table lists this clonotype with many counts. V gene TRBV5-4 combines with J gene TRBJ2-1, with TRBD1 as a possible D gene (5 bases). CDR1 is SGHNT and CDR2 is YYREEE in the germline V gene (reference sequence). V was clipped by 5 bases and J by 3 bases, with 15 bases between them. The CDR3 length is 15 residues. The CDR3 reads CASSPSPDSYNEQFF. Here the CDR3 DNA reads TGTGCCAGCAGTCCCTCCCCCGACAGCTACAATGAGCAGTTCTTC.

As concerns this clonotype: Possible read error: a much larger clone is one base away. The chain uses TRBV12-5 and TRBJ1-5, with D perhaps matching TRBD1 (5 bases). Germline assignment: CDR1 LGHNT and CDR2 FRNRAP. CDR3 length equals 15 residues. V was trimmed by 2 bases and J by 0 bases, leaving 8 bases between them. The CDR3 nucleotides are TGTGCTAGTGGTTTGAGACAGTATAGCAATCAGCCCCAGCATTTT. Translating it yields CASGLRQYSNQPQHF.

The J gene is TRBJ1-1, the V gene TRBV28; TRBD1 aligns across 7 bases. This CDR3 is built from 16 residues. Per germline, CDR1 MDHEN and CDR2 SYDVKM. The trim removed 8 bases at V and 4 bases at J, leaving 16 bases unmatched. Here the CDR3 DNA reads TGTGCCAGCGCAGAAGCGTTGGGGACAGTGACCACTGAAGCTTTCTTT. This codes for CASAEALGTVTTEAFF. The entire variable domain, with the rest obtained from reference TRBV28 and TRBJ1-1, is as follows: DVKVTQSSRYLVKRTGEKVFLECVQDMDHENMFWYRQDPGLGLRLIYFSYDVKMKEKGDIPEGYSVSREKKERFSLILESASTNQTSMYLCASAEALGTVTTEAFFGQGTRLTVV.

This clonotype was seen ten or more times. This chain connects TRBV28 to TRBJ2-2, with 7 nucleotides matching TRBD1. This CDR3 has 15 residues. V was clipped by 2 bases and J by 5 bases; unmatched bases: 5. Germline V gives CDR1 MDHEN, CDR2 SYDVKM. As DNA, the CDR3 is TGTGCCAGCAGTTTACAGACAGGGAATACCGGGGAGCTGTTTTTT. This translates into CASSLQTGNTGELFF.

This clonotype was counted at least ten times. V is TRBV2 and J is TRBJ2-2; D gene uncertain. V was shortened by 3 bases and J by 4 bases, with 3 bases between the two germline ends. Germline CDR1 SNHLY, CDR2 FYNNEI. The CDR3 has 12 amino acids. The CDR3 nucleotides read TGTGCCAGCAGTGATAGCACCGGGGAGCTGTTTTTT. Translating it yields CASSDSTGELFF.

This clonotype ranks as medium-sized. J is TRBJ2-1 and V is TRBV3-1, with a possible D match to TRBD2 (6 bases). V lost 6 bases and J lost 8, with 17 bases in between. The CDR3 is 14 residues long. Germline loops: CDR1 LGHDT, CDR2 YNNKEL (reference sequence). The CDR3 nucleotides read TGTGCCAGCAGACCCGGGACTCACCGCGATGAGCAGTTCTTC. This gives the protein CASRPGTHRDEQFF.

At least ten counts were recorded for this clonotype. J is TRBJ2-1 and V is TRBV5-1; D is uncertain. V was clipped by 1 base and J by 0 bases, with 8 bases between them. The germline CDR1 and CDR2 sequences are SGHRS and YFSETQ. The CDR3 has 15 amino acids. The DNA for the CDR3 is TGCGCCAGCAGCTTGTGGTCATCCTCCTACAATGAGCAGTTCTTC. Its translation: CASSLWSSSYNEQFF.

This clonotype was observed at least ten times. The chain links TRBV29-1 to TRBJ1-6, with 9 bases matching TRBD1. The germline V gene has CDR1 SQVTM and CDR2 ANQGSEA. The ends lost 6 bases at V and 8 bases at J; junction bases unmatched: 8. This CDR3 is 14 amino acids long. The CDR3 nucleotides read TGCAGCGTCAATACAGGGGGCGCGGATTCACCCCTCCACTTT. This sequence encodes CSVNTGGADSPLHF.

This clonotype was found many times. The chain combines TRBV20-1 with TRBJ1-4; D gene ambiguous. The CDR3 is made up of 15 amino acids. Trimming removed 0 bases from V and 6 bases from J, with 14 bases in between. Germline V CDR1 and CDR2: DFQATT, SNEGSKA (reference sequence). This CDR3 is CSARDWLSRHEKLFF. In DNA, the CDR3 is TGCAGTGCTAGAGATTGGCTGTCTAGGCATGAAAAACTGTTTTTT.

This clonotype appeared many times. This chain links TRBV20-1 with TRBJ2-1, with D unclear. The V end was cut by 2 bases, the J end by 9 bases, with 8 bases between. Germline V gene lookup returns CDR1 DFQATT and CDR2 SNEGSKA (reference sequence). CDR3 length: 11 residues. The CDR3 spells CSARLVSEQFF. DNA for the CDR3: TGCAGTGCTAGACTAGTTAGTGAGCAGTTCTTC.

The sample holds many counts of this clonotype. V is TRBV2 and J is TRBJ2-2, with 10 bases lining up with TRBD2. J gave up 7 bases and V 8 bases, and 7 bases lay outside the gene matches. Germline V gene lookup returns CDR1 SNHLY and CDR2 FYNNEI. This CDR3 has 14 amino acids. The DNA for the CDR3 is TGTGCCAGCTCCGGGACTAGCGAGAACGGGGAGCTGTTTTTT. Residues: CASSGTSENGELFF.

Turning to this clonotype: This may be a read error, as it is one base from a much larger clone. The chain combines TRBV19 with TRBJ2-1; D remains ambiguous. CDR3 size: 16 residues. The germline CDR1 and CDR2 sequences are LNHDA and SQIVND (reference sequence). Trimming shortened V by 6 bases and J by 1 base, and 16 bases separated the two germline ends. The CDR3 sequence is CASRPGPGPSYNEQFF. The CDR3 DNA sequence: TGTGCCAGTAGACCCGGGCCAGGACCTTCCTACAATGAGCAGTTCTTC.

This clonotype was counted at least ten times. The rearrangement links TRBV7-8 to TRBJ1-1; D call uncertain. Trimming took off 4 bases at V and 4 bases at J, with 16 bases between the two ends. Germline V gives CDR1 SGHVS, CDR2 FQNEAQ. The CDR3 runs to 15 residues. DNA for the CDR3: TGTGCCAGCAGCTGGAAAGATCTGGGGTTCACTGAAGCTTTCTTT. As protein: CASSWKDLGFTEAFF.

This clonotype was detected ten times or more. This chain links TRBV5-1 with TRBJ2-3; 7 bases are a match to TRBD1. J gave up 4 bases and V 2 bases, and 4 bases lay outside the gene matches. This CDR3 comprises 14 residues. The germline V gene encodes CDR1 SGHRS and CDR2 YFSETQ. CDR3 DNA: TGCGCCAGCAGCTTAGGGACAGCCCCAGATACGCAGTATTTT. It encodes CASSLGTAPDTQYF.